This T cell receptor (beta chain) came from a study of vaccination and CD4 T cells after COVID-19. Treatment reported: approximately nine-day PBMC culture with coronavirus spike peptide pools or control peptides (ViraFEST assay). PBMCs, plated at two million per well, were grown in the presence of approximately 10 IU/ml IL-2 and 9 to 10 ug/ml peptide pools. As for this clonotype: Its specificity is not known.

Oncomine TCR Beta short-read sequencing was applied to DNA from cultured CD4+ T cells. Investigators isolated genomic DNA from cultured CD4+ T cells. TCRdb re-called the PCR reads with MiXCR, one entry per CDR3 protein. This repertoire shows 15,000 to 20,000 distinct CDR3 sequences, about 60% found once; its top ten account for approximately 11%. Whole-study findings and limits: Spike mono-reactive status applied to 304 of 307 vaccine-specific clones in convalescent patients.

The V and J ends lost 2 bases and 4 bases, in that order; junction bases with no gene match: 5. This CDR3 is 15 amino acids long. The germline V gene has CDR1 MNHEY and CDR2 SVGAGI. What was sequenced was CD4+ T cells from blood, cultured in vitro. The TCR comes from a human donor who had recovered from COVID-19. The chain recombines TRBV6-5 with TRBJ2-3; TRBD2 agrees at 8 bases. CDR3 coding DNA: TGTGCCAGCAGTTACCAAGCGGGAGCGGCAGATACGCAGTATTTT. Its protein is CASSYQAGAADTQYF.